Listed here are 22 T cell receptor beta chains from one sample, sequenced in a study of blood T cell repertoires in COVID-19. Sequencing was performed with immunoSEQ multiplex PCR; in TCRdb, only in-frame clones are kept and a portion is missing. This sample yields roughly 250,000 clones, of which over 75% are seen a single time; around 1% belongs to the top ten. What was sequenced was peripheral blood. These receptor sequences come from a human donor with COVID-19, enrolled during active disease. The donor label of this sample is uncertain.

J is TRBJ1-5 and V is TRBV5-1; tentative D call: TRBD1 (6 bases). The CDR3 extends over 14 amino acids. Germline V gene data show CDR1 as SGHRS and CDR2 as YFSETQ. Trimming took 1 base from V and 7 from J, leaving 12 bases between them. This CDR3 reads CASSLTGPSQPQHF. In DNA form, the CDR3 reads TGCGCCAGCAGCTTGACAGGGCCATCGCAGCCCCAGCATTTT.

This chain joins TRBV6-2 or TRBV6-3 and TRBJ2-5, with 13 bases identical to TRBD2. CDR1 is MNHEY, CDR2 SVGEGT, per germline. The CDR3 extends over 17 amino acids. Trimming took 4 bases from V and 5 from J; bases not matched to a gene: 10. Here the CDR3 DNA reads TGTGCCAGCAGTTCCCGAGGACTAGCGGGAGCGGGGGAGACCCAGTACTTC. Residues: CASSSRGLAGAGETQYF.

This clone was seen just once. This chain joins TRBV24-1 and TRBJ2-2; 7 nucleotides align to TRBD2. The V gene end was trimmed by 7 bases and the J gene end by 0 bases; junction bases not matched to a gene: 7. The CDR3 consists of 16 residues. CDR1 is KGHDR and CDR2 is SFDVKD in the germline V gene. The CDR3 bases are TGTGCCACCAGCCTGGCGGGGGATACGAACACCGGGGAGCTGTTTTTT. Its protein product is CATSLAGDTNTGELFF.

The chain combines TRBV29-1 with TRBJ2-7, with 12 bases that match TRBD2. There are 15 residues in the CDR3. Per the germline V gene, CDR1 is SQVTM and CDR2 is ANQGSEA. V lost 3 bases and J lost 7; bases outside the gene matches: 10. The CDR3 loop is CSVDPTSGGGREQYF. DNA for the CDR3: TGCAGCGTTGATCCGACTAGCGGGGGAGGCCGTGAGCAGTACTTC.

In the case of this clone: At the DNA level, this CDR3 is encoded by other sequences in the same sample as well. The rearrangement uses TRBV6-6 and TRBJ1-1; 7 bases match TRBD1. This CDR3 is 15 amino acids long. Germline trimming cut 2 bases from V and 1 base from J; bases unmatched to any gene: 4. Germline loops: CDR1 MNHNY, CDR2 SVGAGI (reference sequence). The CDR3 is CASSYPAGGNTEAFF. CDR3 DNA: TGTGCCAGCAGTTACCCTGCAGGGGGGAACACTGAAGCTTTCTTT.

The V and J genes are TRBV19 and TRBJ1-1; D ambiguous. The germline V gene encodes CDR1 LNHDA and CDR2 SQIVND (reference sequence). Trimming pared 3 bases from V and 0 bases from J, leaving 8 bases between. The CDR3 covers 14 residues. DNA of the CDR3: TGTGCCAGTAGTATCGCCAGGATGAACACTGAAGCTTTCTTT. It codes for CASSIARMNTEAFF.

This sequence joins TRBV28 and TRBJ2-5; TRBD2 might be the D (7 bases). Germline CDR1 is MDHEN and CDR2 is SYDVKM. The CDR3 is 13 residues long. V was pared by 5 bases and J by 7 bases, with 14 bases between. For the CDR3, the DNA is TGTGCCAGCAGTGTACAGGGCGGGGGGACCCAGTACTTC. Translating it yields CASSVQGGGTQYF.

The chain combines TRBV5-1 with TRBJ2-1; TRBD2 agrees at 7 bases. This CDR3 is 15 amino acids long. Germline V gene lookup returns CDR1 SGHRS and CDR2 YFSETQ. J gave up 4 bases and V 4 bases, and 8 bases lay outside the gene matches. DNA for the CDR3: TGCGCCAGCAGCCTAAGCGGGGAAGGGTACAATGAGCAGTTCTTC. It specifies CASSLSGEGYNEQFF. The full variable domain, with the rest looked up from reference TRBV5-1 and TRBJ2-1, is KAGVTQTPRYLIKTRGQQVTLSCSPISGHRSVSWYQQTPGQGLQFLFEYFSETQRNKGNFPGRFSGRQFSNSRSEMNVSTLELGDSALYLCASSLSGEGYNEQFFGPGTRLTVL.

This chain uses TRBV19 with TRBJ1-6; 8 bases are a match to TRBD1. CDR1 and CDR2 from the germline V gene are LNHDA and SQIVND (reference sequence). The CDR3 is 13 residues long. With V trimmed by 6 bases and J by 11 bases, 6 bases remained unmatched. CDR3 region: CASSTDRGAPLHF. The CDR3, as DNA: TGTGCCAGTAGCACTGACAGGGGTGCACCCCTCCACTTT.

The chain is built from TRBV14 and TRBJ2-7, with unresolved D. Germline CDR1 and CDR2: SGHDN and FVKESK. The CDR3 length is 14 residues. Trimming left V 3 bases short and J 2 bases short, with 11 bases between. This chain's CDR3 is CASSHGDWTYEQYF. For the CDR3, the DNA is TGTGCCAGCAGCCACGGAGACTGGACCTACGAGCAGTACTTC.

The chain links TRBV7-2 to TRBJ1-6; no definite D call. V gave up 8 bases and J gave up 5 bases, with 13 bases separating them. The CDR3 has 14 residues. In germline, CDR1 is SGHTA, CDR2 FQGNSA. CDR3: CASAPGRHNSPLHF. The CDR3 DNA is TGTGCCAGCGCTCCGGGGAGACATAATTCACCCCTCCACTTT.

This sequence joins TRBV9 and TRBJ1-2; the match to TRBD1 covers 9 bases. CDR1 is SGDLS, CDR2 YYNGEE, per germline. Losses at the gene ends were 1 base for V and 7 bases for J; bases not matched to a gene: 8. The length of the CDR3 is 15 residues. The DNA for the CDR3 is TGTGCCAGCAGCGTATTCTGGGACAGGGTCGGTGGCTACACCTTC. Translation gives CASSVFWDRVGGYTF.

This rearrangement joins TRBV7-3 to TRBJ1-6, with D unclear. V was trimmed by 5 bases and J by 5 bases, leaving 16 bases between them. Germline CDR1 reads SGHTA; CDR2 reads FQGTGA. This CDR3 is 16 amino acids long. This chain's CDR3 is CASSQRAGGNNSPLHF. The CDR3 DNA follows: TGTGCCAGCAGCCAAAGAGCGGGCGGGAATAATTCACCCCTCCACTTT.

CDR3 amino acids: CAWAVDRIAKNIQYF. The CDR3 DNA sequence: TGTGCCTGGGCGGTGGACAGGATAGCCAAAAACATTCAGTACTTC. The rearrangement joins TRBV30 to TRBJ2-4; 7 positions match TRBD1. The ends lost 5 bases at V and 0 bases at J; junction bases unmatched: 7. The CDR3 length is 15 residues. CDR1 is GTSNPN and CDR2 is SVGIG in the germline V gene (reference sequence).

The V gene is TRBV18, the J gene TRBJ2-3; weak D call: TRBD2 (6 bases). CDR1 is KGHSH, CDR2 LQKENI, per germline. The CDR3 is 16 amino acids. Trimming took 1 base from V and 1 from J, leaving 12 bases between them. CDR3: CASSPRGGSGTDTQYF. CDR3 DNA sequence: TGTGCCAGCTCACCACGAGGAGGGAGCGGCACAGATACGCAGTATTTT.

V is TRBV9 and J is TRBJ2-1; 10 nucleotides match TRBD2. The V gene's germline CDR1 is SGDLS and CDR2 YYNGEE. The junction had 8 bases not matched to a gene; V was cut back by 4 bases and J by 7 bases. CDR3 length equals 15 residues. CDR3 residues: CASSLSGRPGNEQFF. CDR3 bases: TGTGCCAGCAGCCTTAGCGGGAGGCCGGGGAATGAGCAGTTCTTC.

The chain uses TRBV5-1 and TRBJ2-1; 8 nucleotides match TRBD2. V lost 1 base and J lost 6; bases outside the gene matches: 6. CDR1 and CDR2 (germline): SGHRS, YFSETQ. This CDR3 contains 15 residues. The CDR3 sequence: CASSLSSGRGNEQFF. CDR3 nucleotide sequence: TGCGCCAGCAGCTTGTCCAGCGGGAGAGGCAATGAGCAGTTCTTC. The variable domain in full, completed from reference TRBV5-1 and TRBJ2-1, reads KAGVTQTPRYLIKTRGQQVTLSCSPISGHRSVSWYQQTPGQGLQFLFEYFSETQRNKGNFPGRFSGRQFSNSRSEMNVSTLELGDSALYLCASSLSSGRGNEQFFGPGTRLTVL.

In this sample, this clone turned up once. This sequence joins TRBV18 and TRBJ1-1, with 7 bases lining up with TRBD1. With 3 bases clipped from V and 10 bases from J, the junction kept 8 bases outside the gene matches. The germline V gene has CDR1 KGHSH and CDR2 LQKENI. The CDR3 length is 13 residues. The CDR3 loop is CASSPPDRLGAFF. The CDR3 DNA follows: TGTGCCAGCTCACCTCCGGACAGGCTTGGAGCTTTCTTT.

CDR3 residues: CASRGRGDTEAFF. Written as DNA, the CDR3 is TGCGCCAGCAGGGGCCGGGGGGACACTGAAGCTTTCTTT. The rearrangement joins TRBV23-1 to TRBJ1-1, with a weak D call TRBD1 (5 bases). TRBV23-1 is identified as an open reading frame with a role that is uncertain. CDR3 length: 13 residues. With 6 bases removed from V and 3 bases from J, the gap between germline ends came to 11 bases.

The gene calls are TRBV19 and TRBJ2-1, with D perhaps TRBD2 (6 bases). The germline V gene encodes CDR1 LNHDA and CDR2 SQIVND (reference sequence). Trimming left V 3 bases short and J 8 bases short, with 17 bases between. The CDR3 sequence is 15 residues long. The CDR3 DNA is TGTGCCAGTAGTATGGTCAGCGGGCAGATGTATGAGCAGTTCTTC. Its protein is CASSMVSGQMYEQFF.

J is TRBJ1-2 and V is TRBV5-1; no firm D call. CDR1 and CDR2 from the germline V gene are SGHRS and YFSETQ. Between the trimmed V and J ends, which lost 1 base and 0 bases, there was a span of 13 bases. The CDR3 covers 16 residues. CDR3 in amino acids: CASSLTQARSNYGYTF. CDR3 coding DNA: TGCGCCAGCAGCTTGACCCAGGCCCGATCTAACTATGGCTACACCTTC.

CDR3 sequence (DNA): TGTGCCAGCAGCCTACTAGGCGGACAGAACAGCCTTAGTGGCTACACCTTC. Its protein product is CASSLLGGQNSLSGYTF. V is TRBV3-1 (or the pseudogene TRBV3-2) and J is TRBJ1-2; a possible D gene is TRBD1 (6 bases). This CDR3 comprises 17 residues. CDR1 and CDR2 from the germline V gene are LGHDT and YNNKEL (reference sequence). V lost 4 bases and J 7 bases, leaving 25 bases between the germline ends.